This T cell receptor (beta chain) was recorded in a study of identical twins. TCRdb re-called the 5' RACE reads through MiXCR, storing one row per CDR3 protein. In the table there are 500,000 to 650,000 distinct CDR3 sequences, about 7.1% of which are singletons. Germline lookup yields CDR1 SGHVS and CDR2 FNYEAQ. The CDR3 is 13 amino acids. V dropped 4 bases and J dropped 8 bases, with 12 bases sitting between them. These sequences were also reported in another study, on yellow fever vaccine responses in identical twins.

The sample consisted of PBMCs. This TCR was sampled from a woman between 18 and 29 years old in good health. This sequence joins TRBV7-6 and TRBJ1-5; D is possibly TRBD1 (6 bases). This CDR3 is CASSSGVREPQHF. For the CDR3, the DNA is TGTGCCAGCAGCTCAGGGGTTAGGGAGCCCCAGCATTTT.